Each of the 31 T cell receptor beta chains below was sequenced from the same sample in a study of immune evolution from preneoplasia to lung adenocarcinoma. Clones were sequenced by immunoSEQ multiplex PCR, and TCRdb holds only the in-frame ones, with some missing. The sample lists about 4,900 clones; about 88% were seen once. Sequencing was carried out using FFPE atypical adenomatous hyperplasia tissue from the lung. Subset in this sample: atypical adenomatous hyperplasia (AAH), lung preneoplasia. The receptors here all came from a person aged 65 to 85 with lung adenocarcinoma.

This chain connects TRBV28 to TRBJ1-5; 9 nucleotides match TRBD1. The CDR3 contains 14 residues. Looked up from germline, CDR1 is MDHEN and CDR2 is SYDVKM. The V gene end was trimmed by 6 bases and the J gene end by 7 bases; junction bases not matched to a gene: 7. CDR3 nucleotide sequence: TGTGCCAGCAGCGCGGGACAGGGCTGGCAGCCCCAGCATTTT. This translates into CASSAGQGWQPQHF.

The rearrangement uses TRBV9 and TRBJ2-5; 7 positions agree with TRBD2. V dropped 0 bases and J dropped 5; count of bases not matched to a gene: 7. The length of the CDR3 is 15 residues. From germline, CDR1 is SGDLS and CDR2 YYNGEE. The CDR3 protein is CASSVGGSFGETQYF. The CDR3 DNA is TGTGCCAGCAGCGTAGGCGGGAGTTTTGGGGAGACCCAGTACTTC.

J is TRBJ1-2 and V is TRBV27; 7 bases agree with TRBD1. Trimming took 5 bases from V and 8 from J; bases not matched to a gene: 14. Germline V gene sequence: CDR1 MNHEY, CDR2 SMNVEV (reference sequence). This CDR3 has 15 amino acids. The CDR3 loop reads CASSPRNRGSWGYTF. The CDR3 nucleotides are TGTGCCAGCAGTCCAAGGAACAGGGGATCTTGGGGCTACACCTTC.

The chain employs TRBV5-4 and TRBJ1-5; D gene uncertain. CDR1 is SGHNT and CDR2 is YYREEE in the germline V gene (reference sequence). The CDR3 totals 16 residues. Deletions cut 4 bases from V and 0 bases from J, with 14 bases between. In nucleotides, the CDR3 is TGTGCCAGCAGCCCCGGCCCCCCTTATAGCAATCAGCCCCAGCATTTT. Protein: CASSPGPPYSNQPQHF.

V is TRBV5-5 and J is TRBJ2-3; TRBD2 matches at 9 bases. The V and J ends lost 1 base and 4 bases, in that order; junction bases with no gene match: 10. The CDR3 extends over 17 amino acids. Germline lookup yields CDR1 SGHKS and CDR2 YYEKEE (reference sequence). DNA for the CDR3: TGTGCCAGCAGCTTGCCGTCTAGCGGGATGAGGGCAGATACGCAGTATTTT. Amino acids: CASSLPSSGMRADTQYF.

This chain connects TRBV4-1 to TRBJ2-7; D may be TRBD2 (6 bases). Trimming shortened V by 4 bases and J by 4 bases, and 17 bases separated the two germline ends. From germline, CDR1 is MGHRA and CDR2 YSYEKL. The CDR3 is made up of 15 amino acids. In nucleotides, the CDR3 is TGCGCCAGCAGCCCCCGGGACTCCCGCACTTACGAGCAGTACTTC. Amino acids: CASSPRDSRTYEQYF.

This clone was recorded a few times. The chain combines TRBV28 with TRBJ1-2, with D uncertain. The germline V and J ends were trimmed by 6 bases and 8 bases, with 19 bases remaining between them. Germline values: CDR1 MDHEN, CDR2 SYDVKM. CDR3 length equals 14 residues. Here the CDR3 reads CASSPDNRRAGYTF. The CDR3, as DNA: TGTGCCAGCAGCCCCGATAATCGACGAGCCGGCTACACCTTC.

This clone was seen only once. This rearrangement joins TRBV7-9 to TRBJ2-1; D ambiguous. Trimming stripped 2 bases from V and 10 bases from J, with 9 bases between. Germline assignment: CDR1 SEHNR and CDR2 FQNEAQ (reference sequence). This CDR3 region has 12 residues. This CDR3 reads CASSLLGREQFF. The CDR3 nucleotides are TGTGCCAGCAGCTTATTAGGGCGGGAGCAGTTCTTC.

This chain links TRBV6-1 with TRBJ1-2; D is ambiguous. Trimming stripped 3 bases from V and 0 bases from J, with 5 bases between. The CDR3 extends over 13 amino acids. The germline gives CDR1 MNHNS, CDR2 SASEGT. In DNA form, the CDR3 reads TGTGCCAGCAGTGAGGGTTCTAACTATGGCTACACCTTC. Encoded protein: CASSEGSNYGYTF.

This rearrangement joins TRBV30 to TRBJ1-2; D uncertain. Germline-derived CDR1 and CDR2 are GTSNPN and SVGIG (reference sequence). With 4 bases removed from V and 0 bases from J, the gap between germline ends came to 12 bases. There are 14 residues in the CDR3. CDR3 nucleotides: TGTGCCTGGATGCGGCGAAGGACTAACTATGGCTACACCTTC. This translates into CAWMRRRTNYGYTF. Looking up the rest from reference TRBV30 and TRBJ1-2 gives the full variable domain: SQTIHQWPATLVQPVGSPLSLECTVEGTSNPNLYWYRQAAGRGLQLLFYSVGIGQISSEVPQNLSASRPQDRQFILSSKKLLLSDSGFYLCAWMRRRTNYGYTFGSGTRLTVV.

This clone appeared once. The chain uses TRBV30 and TRBJ1-5; tentative D call: TRBD1 (6 bases). The V and J ends lost 4 bases and 3 bases respectively, with 19 bases between them. CDR3 length: 16 amino acids. Germline loops: CDR1 GTSNPN, CDR2 SVGIG (reference sequence). Here the CDR3 reads CAWTPRQRGTNQPQHF. The DNA for the CDR3 is TGTGCCTGGACCCCCCGGCAGAGGGGGACCAATCAGCCCCAGCATTTT.

This sequence joins TRBV28 and TRBJ1-2; 7 bases are shared with TRBD1. Germline V gene lookup returns CDR1 MDHEN and CDR2 SYDVKM. V shed 2 bases, J shed 5 bases, and the junction held 8 bases outside the gene matches. There are 15 residues in the CDR3. In DNA form, the CDR3 reads TGTGCCAGCAGTTTAGGGGGCACAGGGGCTTATGGCTACACCTTC. Protein sequence: CASSLGGTGAYGYTF.

The table lists this clone with a count of one. The rearrangement links TRBV19 to TRBJ1-1; D gene unclear. Germline CDR1 and CDR2: LNHDA and SQIVND (reference sequence). The length of the CDR3 is 15 residues. Trimming took off 4 bases at V and 4 bases at J, with 16 bases between the two ends. CDR3 residues: CASSTPQTASTEAFF. The CDR3 bases are TGTGCCAGTAGTACCCCTCAGACTGCGAGCACTGAAGCTTTCTTT.

This chain links TRBV13 with TRBJ1-5, with D possibly being TRBD1 (5 bases). The CDR3 has 14 residues. Germline values: CDR1 PRHDT, CDR2 FYEKMQ (reference sequence). Between the trimmed V and J ends, which lost 6 bases and 3 bases, there was a span of 12 bases. The CDR3 reads CASSFRGPNQPQHF. Here the CDR3 DNA reads TGTGCCAGCAGTTTCCGGGGCCCCAATCAGCCCCAGCATTTT.

V gene TRBV9 combines with J gene TRBJ1-1; D is unresolved. Germline values: CDR1 SGDLS, CDR2 YYNGEE. This CDR3 comprises 15 residues. V dropped 0 bases and J dropped 3 bases, with 12 bases sitting between them. For the CDR3, the DNA is TGTGCCAGCAGCGTAGATGTAGGGAGGTACACTGAAGCTTTCTTT. Translation: CASSVDVGRYTEAFF.

The genes are TRBV25-1 and TRBJ2-7; D is possibly TRBD2 (6 bases). The CDR3 runs to 16 residues. Germline V CDR1 and CDR2: MGHDK, SYGVNS. The ends were cut back, 2 bases at V and 2 bases at J, with 16 bases in the middle. CDR3 coding DNA: TGTGCCAGCAGTGAAGGGAGGACTCAACGGCCCTACGAGCAGTACTTC. This codes for CASSEGRTQRPYEQYF.

J is TRBJ2-1 and V is TRBV21-1; whether TRBD1, the table's D call, matches the DNA was not checked. TRBV21-1 is flagged as a pseudogene. The CDR3 extends over 18 amino acids. The CDR3 coding sequence is TGTGCCAGCAGCAAAGCCGATTCAGGGACAGGGGGCTACAATGAGCAGTTCTTC. Its translation: CASSKADSGTGGYNEQFF.

The J gene is TRBJ2-7, the V gene TRBV6-7, with a tentative D call TRBD1 (5 bases). TRBV6-7 is an ORF, with its function uncertain. V shed 5 bases and J shed 2 bases, with 10 bases lying between them. CDR3 length: 13 amino acids. DNA for the CDR3: TGTGCCAGCAGTATAGACAGAGCCTACGAGCAGTACTTC. Its protein product is CASSIDRAYEQYF.

V and J are TRBV30 and TRBJ2-7; 10 nucleotides line up with TRBD2. V lost 5 bases and J lost 5; bases outside the gene matches: 6. The CDR3 spans 13 residues. Looked up from germline, CDR1 is GTSNPN and CDR2 is SVGIG (reference sequence). The DNA of the CDR3 is TGTGCCTGGGCCAGCGGGAGGGCCGACGAGCAGTACTTC. Translation: CAWASGRADEQYF.

The chain is built from TRBV2 and TRBJ2-7, with TRBD1 identical over 9 bases. This CDR3 contains 13 residues. Germline values: CDR1 SNHLY, CDR2 FYNNEI. V lost 6 bases, J lost 6 bases, and 6 bases stayed unmatched. The CDR3 protein is CASSRDRVVEQYF. The CDR3 coding sequence is TGTGCCAGCAGCCGGGACAGGGTGGTCGAGCAGTACTTC.

This clone was counted a few times. The V and J genes are TRBV28 and TRBJ2-5; TRBD2 matches at 14 bases. The V gene end was trimmed by 5 bases and the J gene end by 5 bases; junction bases not matched to a gene: 13. The germline gives CDR1 MDHEN, CDR2 SYDVKM. The CDR3 loop spans 18 amino acids. Here the CDR3 reads CASSRNPGTSGGVETQYF. CDR3 nucleotide sequence: TGTGCCAGCAGTCGAAACCCCGGGACTAGCGGGGGAGTGGAGACCCAGTACTTC.

The chain couples TRBV5-4 to TRBJ1-1; no firm D call. CDR1 SGHNT and CDR2 YYREEE come from the germline V gene (reference sequence). This CDR3 has 13 amino acids. Trimming removed 4 bases from V and 4 bases from J, with 11 bases in between. CDR3 DNA sequence: TGTGCCAGCAGCCCCCGGGCGGGCACTGAAGCTTTCTTT. Its translation: CASSPRAGTEAFF.

V is TRBV7-9 and J is TRBJ2-2, with D unresolved. CDR3 length: 13 amino acids. With 1 base removed from V and 3 bases from J, the gap between germline ends came to 3 bases. CDR1 is SEHNR, CDR2 FQNEAQ, per germline (reference sequence). CDR3 protein: CASSLEYTGELFF. DNA of the CDR3: TGTGCCAGCAGCTTAGAGTACACCGGGGAGCTGTTTTTT.

V is TRBV9 and J is TRBJ2-1; 8 nucleotides line up with TRBD2. Germline V gene sequence: CDR1 SGDLS, CDR2 YYNGEE. The CDR3 length is 15 residues. V trimming: 0 bases; J trimming: 12 bases; junction bases outside the gene matches: 11. The CDR3 nucleotides are TGTGCCAGCAGCGTAGCTACGGGAGGGGCAGCGTTGCAGTTCTTC. Residues: CASSVATGGAALQFF.

The chain is built from TRBV29-1 and TRBJ2-1, with a tentative D call TRBD1 (6 bases). This CDR3 contains 14 residues. Germline V gene data show CDR1 as SQVTM and CDR2 as ANQGSEA. The ends were cut back, 7 bases at V and 7 bases at J, with 20 bases in the middle. In DNA, the CDR3 is TGCAGCGGATTCGGATGGGGACAATCAAATGAGCAGTTCTTC. This sequence encodes CSGFGWGQSNEQFF.

To note about this clone: At one boundary the junction diverges from the germline segment, which might be a read error. The J gene is TRBJ2-1, the V gene TRBV7-7, with D tentatively TRBD1 (5 bases). CDR3 length equals 14 residues. The germline CDR1 and CDR2 sequences are SSHAT and FNYEAQ (reference sequence). The CDR3 DNA follows: TGTGCTAGCAGCTTAGGATTGGGGCCGGATGAGCAGTTCTTC. Its translation is CASSLGLGPDEQFF.

CDR3 region: CASSPPGRETQYF. The DNA for the CDR3 is TGTGCCAGCAGTCCTCCAGGGCGGGAGACCCAGTACTTC. The genes are TRBV28 and TRBJ2-5, with a weak D call TRBD1 (5 bases). The CDR3 loop spans 13 amino acids. Germline V gene sequence: CDR1 MDHEN, CDR2 SYDVKM. Between the trimmed V and J ends, which lost 5 bases and 5 bases, there was a span of 12 bases.

This clone was found once. CDR3 bases: TGTGCCAGCAGTTACGGGGACAGCTCCTACGAGCAGTACTTC. Its protein product is CASSYGDSSYEQYF. The chain is built from TRBV6-5 and TRBJ2-7, with 7 bases fitting TRBD1. The germline CDR1 and CDR2 sequences are MNHEY and SVGAGI. The CDR3 runs 14 residues. J was trimmed by 0 bases and V by 2 bases; bases with no gene match: 1.

This rearrangement joins TRBV7-3 to TRBJ2-5; D gene ambiguous. V was pared by 1 base and J by 5 bases, with 8 bases between. The germline gives CDR1 SGHTA, CDR2 FQGTGA. CDR3 length: 13 amino acids. CDR3 in DNA: TGTGCCAGCAGCTTAAAGGCTGGGGAGACCCAGTACTTC. Amino acid sequence: CASSLKAGETQYF.

The chain carries TRBV28 and TRBJ1-1, with 10 bases matching TRBD1. The germline V gene has CDR1 MDHEN and CDR2 SYDVKM. The V and J ends lost 6 bases and 6 bases, in that order; junction bases with no gene match: 10. This CDR3 has 15 amino acids. In DNA, the CDR3 is TGTGCCAGCAGGACGACCGGGACAGGGGTCGCTGAAGCTTTCTTT. Amino acid sequence: CASRTTGTGVAEAFF.

The chain links TRBV5-1 to TRBJ1-2; perhaps TRBD1 as D (6 bases). V was trimmed by 5 bases and J by 0 bases, leaving 14 bases between them. This CDR3 comprises 15 residues. CDR1 and CDR2 (germline): SGHRS, YFSETQ. The CDR3, as DNA: TGCGCCAGCAGAACCGGACAGACTTCTAACTATGGCTACACCTTC. Translated: CASRTGQTSNYGYTF. Supplemented by reference TRBV5-1 and TRBJ1-2, the full variable domain reads KAGVTQTPRYLIKTRGQQVTLSCSPISGHRSVSWYQQTPGQGLQFLFEYFSETQRNKGNFPGRFSGRQFSNSRSEMNVSTLELGDSALYLCASRTGQTSNYGYTFGSGTRLTVV.